This T cell receptor (beta chain) was identified during a study of memory CD4+ T cells and cytomegalovirus serostatus. Study-wide context: Healthy Belgian adult donors included under ten CMV-positive and some 24 CMV-negative people.

Study observations and caveats: Of about 150 reported CMV TCRbeta sequences, some 70 were found in memory CD4+ repertoires.

This clone has just a few counts. Its target is not known. Single viable CD3+CD4+CD8-CD45RO+ cells were sorted as the memory CD4+ T cells. Serostatus was set by detecting CMV pp150, pp28, p38, p52 IgG. Total CD4+ T cells were enriched by CD4 positive selection. From germline, CDR1 is LNHDA and CDR2 SQIVND (reference sequence). V was trimmed by 6 bases and J by 2 bases, leaving 18 bases between them. CDR3 length: 16 amino acids. Some clones are missing from TCRdb's copy, which holds only in-frame ones; the method was immunoSEQ multiplex PCR. The data hold approximately 27,000 clones, with more than 75% observed a single time.

This sequence was found in an adult in good health and CMV-seronegative. This rearrangement joins TRBV19 to TRBJ2-3; D perhaps matches TRBD2 (7 bases). Sequencing was done on a sample of memory CD4+ T cells from blood. The CDR3 bases are TGTGCCAGTAGGGGGGGGCAGGTAGACTCCACAGATACGCAGTATTTT. Protein: CASRGGQVDSTDTQYF. The whole variable domain, filled in from reference TRBV19 and TRBJ2-3, reads DGGITQSPKYLFRKEGQNVTLSCEQNLNHDAMYWYRQDPGQGLRLIYYSQIVNDFQKGDIAEGYSVSREKKESFPLTVTSAQKNPTAFYLCASRGGQVDSTDTQYFGPGTRLTVL.